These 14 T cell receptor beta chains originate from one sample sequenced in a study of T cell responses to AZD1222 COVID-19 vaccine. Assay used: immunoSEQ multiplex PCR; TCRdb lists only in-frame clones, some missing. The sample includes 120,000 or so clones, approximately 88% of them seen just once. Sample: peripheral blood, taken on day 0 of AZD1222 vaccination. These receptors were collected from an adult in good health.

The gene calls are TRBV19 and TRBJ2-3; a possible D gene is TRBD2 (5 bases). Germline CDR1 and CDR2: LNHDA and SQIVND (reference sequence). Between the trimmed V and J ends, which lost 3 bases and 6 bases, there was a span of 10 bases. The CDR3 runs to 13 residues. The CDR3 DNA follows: TGTGCCAGTAGTATCCCGGGGAAGGATACGCAGTATTTT. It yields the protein CASSIPGKDTQYF.

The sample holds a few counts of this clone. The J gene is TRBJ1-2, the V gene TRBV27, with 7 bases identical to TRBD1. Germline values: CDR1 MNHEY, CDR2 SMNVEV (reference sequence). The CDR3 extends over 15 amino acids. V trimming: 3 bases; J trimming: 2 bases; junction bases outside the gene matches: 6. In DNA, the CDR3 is TGTGCCAGCAGTTTGGGGACAGAAGGGAACTATGGCTACACCTTC. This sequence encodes CASSLGTEGNYGYTF.

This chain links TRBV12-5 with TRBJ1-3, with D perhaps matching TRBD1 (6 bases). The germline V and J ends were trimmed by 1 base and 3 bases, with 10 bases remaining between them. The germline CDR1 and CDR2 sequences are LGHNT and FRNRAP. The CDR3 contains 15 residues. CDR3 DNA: TGTGCTAGTGGTTTGGGGGCAGGGGTTGGAAACACCATATATTTT. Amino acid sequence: CASGLGAGVGNTIYF.

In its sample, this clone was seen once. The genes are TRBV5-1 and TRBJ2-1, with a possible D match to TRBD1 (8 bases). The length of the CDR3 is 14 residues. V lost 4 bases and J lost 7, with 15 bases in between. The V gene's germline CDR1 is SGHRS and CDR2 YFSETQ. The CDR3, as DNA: TGCGCCAGCAGCCCGGACAGGGAGGGAAATGAGCAGTTCTTC. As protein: CASSPDREGNEQFF.

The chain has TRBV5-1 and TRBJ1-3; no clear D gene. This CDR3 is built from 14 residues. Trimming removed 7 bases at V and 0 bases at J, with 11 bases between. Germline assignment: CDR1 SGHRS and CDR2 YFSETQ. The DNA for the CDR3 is TGCGCCAGCTCGGACGGCTCCTCTGGAAACACCATATATTTT. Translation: CASSDGSSGNTIYF.

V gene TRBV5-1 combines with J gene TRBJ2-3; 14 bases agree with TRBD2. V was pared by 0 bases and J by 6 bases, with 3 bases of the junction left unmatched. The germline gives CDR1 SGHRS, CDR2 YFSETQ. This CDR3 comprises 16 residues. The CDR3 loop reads CASSLGTSGRTDTQYF. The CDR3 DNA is TGCGCCAGCAGCTTGGGGACTAGCGGGAGGACTGATACGCAGTATTTT.

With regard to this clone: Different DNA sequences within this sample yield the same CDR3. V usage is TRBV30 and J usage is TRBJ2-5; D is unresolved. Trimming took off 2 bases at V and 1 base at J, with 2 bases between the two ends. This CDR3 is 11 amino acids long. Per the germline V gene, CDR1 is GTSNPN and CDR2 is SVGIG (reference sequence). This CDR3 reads CAWSPQETQYF. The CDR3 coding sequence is TGTGCCTGGAGTCCCCAAGAGACCCAGTACTTC. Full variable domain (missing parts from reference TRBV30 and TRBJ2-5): SQTIHQWPATLVQPVGSPLSLECTVEGTSNPNLYWYRQAAGRGLQLLFYSVGIGQISSEVPQNLSASRPQDRQFILSSKKLLLSDSGFYLCAWSPQETQYFGPGTRLLVL.

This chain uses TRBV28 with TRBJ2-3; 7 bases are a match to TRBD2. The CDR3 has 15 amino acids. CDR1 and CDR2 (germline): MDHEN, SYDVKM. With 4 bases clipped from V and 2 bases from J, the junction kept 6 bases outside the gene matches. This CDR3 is CASSSGSGVTDTQYF. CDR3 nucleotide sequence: TGTGCCAGCAGTTCGGGGAGCGGGGTCACAGATACGCAGTATTTT. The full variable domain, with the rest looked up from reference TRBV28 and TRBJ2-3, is DVKVTQSSRYLVKRTGEKVFLECVQDMDHENMFWYRQDPGLGLRLIYFSYDVKMKEKGDIPEGYSVSREKKERFSLILESASTNQTSMYLCASSSGSGVTDTQYFGPGTRLTVL.

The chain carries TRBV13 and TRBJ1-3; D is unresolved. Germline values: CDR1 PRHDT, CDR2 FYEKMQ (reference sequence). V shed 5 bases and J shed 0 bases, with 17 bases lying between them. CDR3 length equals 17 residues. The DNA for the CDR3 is TGTGCCAGCAGCCCAGACATCTTTACCTACTCTGGAAACACCATATATTTT. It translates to CASSPDIFTYSGNTIYF.

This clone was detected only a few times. The chain's CDR3 is CATSDQQGHSGANVLTF. CDR3 nucleotides: TGTGCCACCAGTGACCAACAGGGACACTCTGGGGCCAACGTCCTGACTTTC. The chain recombines TRBV24-1 with TRBJ2-6; possibly TRBD1 for D (6 bases). V was pared by 4 bases and J by 0 bases, with 12 bases between. There are 17 residues in the CDR3. Germline V CDR1 and CDR2: KGHDR, SFDVKD.

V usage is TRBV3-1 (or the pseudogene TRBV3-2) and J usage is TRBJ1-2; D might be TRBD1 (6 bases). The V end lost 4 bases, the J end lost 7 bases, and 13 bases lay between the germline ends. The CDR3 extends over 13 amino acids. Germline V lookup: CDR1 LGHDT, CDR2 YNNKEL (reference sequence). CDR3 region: CASSRLGGGGYTF. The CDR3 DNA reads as TGTGCCAGCAGCCGCCTAGGGGGTGGTGGCTACACCTTC.

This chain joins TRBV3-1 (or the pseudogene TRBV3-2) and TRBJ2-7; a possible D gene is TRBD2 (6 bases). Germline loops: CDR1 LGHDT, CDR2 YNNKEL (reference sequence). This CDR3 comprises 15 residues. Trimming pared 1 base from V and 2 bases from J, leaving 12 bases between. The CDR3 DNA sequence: TGTGCCAGCAGCCAAGGGGCGGGGCCTACCTACGAGCAGTACTTC. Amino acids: CASSQGAGPTYEQYF.

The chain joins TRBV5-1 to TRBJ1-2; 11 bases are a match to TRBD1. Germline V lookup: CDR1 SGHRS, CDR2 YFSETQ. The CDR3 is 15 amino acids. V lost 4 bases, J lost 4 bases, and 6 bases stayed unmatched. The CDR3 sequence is CASSEGTGGIYGYTF. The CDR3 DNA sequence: TGCGCCAGCAGCGAAGGGACAGGGGGAATCTATGGCTACACCTTC.

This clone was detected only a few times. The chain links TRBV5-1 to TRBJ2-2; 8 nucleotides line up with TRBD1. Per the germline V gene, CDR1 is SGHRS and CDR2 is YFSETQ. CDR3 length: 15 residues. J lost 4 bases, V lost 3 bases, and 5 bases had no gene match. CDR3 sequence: CASSSRQGTTGELFF. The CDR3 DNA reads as TGCGCCAGCAGCTCCAGACAGGGGACCACCGGGGAGCTGTTTTTT.